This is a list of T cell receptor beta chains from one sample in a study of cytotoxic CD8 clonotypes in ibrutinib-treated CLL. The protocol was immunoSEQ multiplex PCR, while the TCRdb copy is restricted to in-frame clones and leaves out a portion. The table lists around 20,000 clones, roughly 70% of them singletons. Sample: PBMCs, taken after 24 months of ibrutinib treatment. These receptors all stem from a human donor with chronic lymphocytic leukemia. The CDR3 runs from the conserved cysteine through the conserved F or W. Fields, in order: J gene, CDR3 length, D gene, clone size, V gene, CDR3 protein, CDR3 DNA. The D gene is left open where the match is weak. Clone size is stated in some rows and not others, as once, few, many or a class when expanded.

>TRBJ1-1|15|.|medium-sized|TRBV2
CASSERTSGSTEAFF
TGTGCCAGCAGTGAACGTACCTCGGGGAGCACTGAAGCTTTCTTT
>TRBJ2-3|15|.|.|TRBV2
CASSSGTPSTDTQYF
TGTGCCAGCAGTTCCGGGACCCCAAGCACAGATACGCAGTATTTT
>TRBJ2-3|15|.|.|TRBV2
CASSPWGNPQDTQYF
TGTGCCAGCAGTCCGTGGGGGAACCCACAAGATACGCAGTATTTT
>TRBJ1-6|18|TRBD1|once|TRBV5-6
CASSLALSWAGGNSPLHF
TGTGCCAGCAGCTTGGCCTTATCCTGGGCAGGGGGTAATTCACCCCTCCACTTT
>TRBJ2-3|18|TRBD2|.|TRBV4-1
CASSQNAGPGGRTDTQYF
TGCGCCAGCAGCCAAAACGCGGGGCCGGGGGGGCGCACAGATACGCAGTATTTT
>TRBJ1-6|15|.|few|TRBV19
CASSTDRDGFSPLHF
TGTGCCAGTAGTACAGACCGGGACGGATTCTCACCCCTCCACTTT
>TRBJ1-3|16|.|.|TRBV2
CASTPRAGSSGNTIYF
TGTGCCAGCACCCCAAGGGCAGGGAGCTCTGGAAACACCATATATTTT
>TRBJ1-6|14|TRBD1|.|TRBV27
CASSLDREESPLHF
TGTGCCAGCAGTTTGGACAGGGAGGAATCACCCCTCCACTTT
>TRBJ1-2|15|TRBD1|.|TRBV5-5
CASSLDRDRYYGYTF
TGTGCCAGCAGCTTGGATCGGGACAGGTACTATGGCTACACCTTC
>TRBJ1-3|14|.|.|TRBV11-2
CASSFGVAGNTIYF
TGTGCCAGCAGCTTCGGTGTAGCTGGAAACACCATATATTTT
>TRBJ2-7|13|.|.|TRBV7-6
CASSDGQTYEQYF
TGTGCCAGCAGCGACGGACAGACCTACGAGCAGTACTTC
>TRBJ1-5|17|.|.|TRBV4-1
CASSQDGVTGRNQPQHF
TGCGCCAGCAGCCAAGATGGGGTAACAGGCCGCAATCAGCCCCAGCATTTT
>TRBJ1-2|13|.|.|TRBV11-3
CASSLDRGYGYTF
TGTGCCAGCAGCTTAGATCGGGGTTATGGCTACACCTTC
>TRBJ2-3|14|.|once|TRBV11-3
CASSNRAGADTQYF
TGTGCCAGCAGCAACAGAGCTGGCGCAGATACGCAGTATTTT
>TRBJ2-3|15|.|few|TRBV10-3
CAISESHRDTDTQYF
TGTGCCATCAGTGAGTCGCACAGGGACACAGATACGCAGTATTTT
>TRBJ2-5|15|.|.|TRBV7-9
CASSLGRASQETQYF
TGTGCCAGCAGCTTAGGGCGGGCCTCTCAGGAGACCCAGTACTTC
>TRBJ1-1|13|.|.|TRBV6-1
CASSVGRVTEAFF
TGTGCCAGCAGTGTGGGGAGGGTCACTGAAGCTTTCTTT
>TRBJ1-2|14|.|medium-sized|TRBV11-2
CASSLVSGGSGYTF
TGTGCCAGCAGCTTAGTAAGTGGAGGGTCCGGCTACACCTTC
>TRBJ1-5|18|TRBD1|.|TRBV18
CASSPRQPGRGQGQPQHF
TGTGCCAGCTCACCACGCCAGCCTGGCAGGGGGCAGGGTCAGCCCCAGCATTTT
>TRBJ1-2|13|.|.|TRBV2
CASSVQGAQGYTF
TGTGCCAGCAGCGTACAAGGGGCGCAGGGCTACACCTTC
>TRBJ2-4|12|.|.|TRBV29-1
CSVGRPENIQYF
TGCAGCGTTGGCAGGCCCGAAAACATTCAGTACTTC
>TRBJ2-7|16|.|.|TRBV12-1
CASSFTGRSLYYEQYF
TGTGCCAGCAGCTTCACAGGGCGTAGTTTATACTACGAGCAGTACTTC
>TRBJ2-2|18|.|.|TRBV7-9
CASSLEFGKPANTGELFF
TGTGCCAGCAGCTTAGAATTCGGGAAACCCGCGAACACCGGGGAGCTGTTTTTT
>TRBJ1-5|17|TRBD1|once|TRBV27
CASSFRGTGVINQPQHF
TGTGCCAGCAGTTTTCGGGGGACAGGTGTAATAAATCAGCCCCAGCATTTT
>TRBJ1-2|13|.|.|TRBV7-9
CASSLRPNYGYTF
TGTGCCAGCAGCTTAAGACCTAACTATGGCTACACCTTC
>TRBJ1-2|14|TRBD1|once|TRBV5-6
CASSNRGRDYGYTF
TGTGCCAGCTCTAACAGGGGAAGAGACTATGGCTACACCTTC
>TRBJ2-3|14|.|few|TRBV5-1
CASSLNPTTDTQYF
TGCGCCAGCAGCTTGAATCCTACGACAGATACGCAGTATTTT
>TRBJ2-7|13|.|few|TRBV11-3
CASSLSSWGVQYF
TGTGCCAGCAGCTTATCGAGTTGGGGGGTGCAGTACTTC
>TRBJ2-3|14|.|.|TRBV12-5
CASGLEGYTDTQYF
TGTGCTAGTGGTTTGGAGGGGTACACAGATACGCAGTATTTT
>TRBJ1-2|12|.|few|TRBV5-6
CASSLGGYGYTF
TGTGCCAGCAGCCTCGGAGGTTATGGCTACACCTTC
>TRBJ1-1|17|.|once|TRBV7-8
CASSKSQGSGGDTEAFF
TGTGCCAGCAGCAAAAGCCAGGGTTCTGGGGGGGACACTGAAGCTTTCTTT
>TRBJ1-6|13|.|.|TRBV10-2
CASSRVWDSPLHF
TGCGCCAGCAGCAGGGTATGGGATTCACCCCTCCACTTT
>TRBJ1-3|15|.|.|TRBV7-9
CASSLLGVAGNTIYF
TGTGCCAGCAGCTTATTGGGGGTTGCTGGAAACACCATATATTTT
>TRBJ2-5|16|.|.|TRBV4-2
CASSQDQGLKTETQYF
TGTGCCAGCAGCCAAGATCAAGGCTTGAAAACGGAGACCCAGTACTTC
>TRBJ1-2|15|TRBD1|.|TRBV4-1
CASSQAHRGPDGYTF
TGCGCCAGCAGCCAAGCCCACAGGGGGCCGGATGGCTACACCTTC
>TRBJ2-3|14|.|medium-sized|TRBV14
CASSQDIGTDTQYF
TGTGCCAGCAGCCAAGACATAGGGACAGATACGCAGTATTTT
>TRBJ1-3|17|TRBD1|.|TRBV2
CASSGPKGTVSGNTIYF
TGTGCCAGCAGTGGACCAAAAGGGACAGTCTCTGGAAACACCATATATTTT
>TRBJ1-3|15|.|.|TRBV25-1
CASREGTYSGNTIYF
TGTGCCAGCAGGGAGGGAACTTACTCTGGAAACACCATATATTTT
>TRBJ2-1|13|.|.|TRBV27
CASSYQAGTEQFF
TGTGCCAGCAGTTACCAGGCCGGGACAGAGCAGTTCTTC
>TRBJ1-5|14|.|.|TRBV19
CASSIGQGRQPQHF
TGTGCCAGTAGTATAGGGCAGGGACGGCAGCCCCAGCATTTT
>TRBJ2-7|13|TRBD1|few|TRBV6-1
CASSQTGGFEQYF
TGTGCCAGCAGCCAGACAGGGGGCTTCGAGCAGTACTTC
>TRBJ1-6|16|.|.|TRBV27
CASSQDRIFYNSPLHF
TGTGCCAGCAGCCAAGACAGGATCTTTTATAATTCACCCCTCCACTTT
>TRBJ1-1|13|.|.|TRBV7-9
CASSLSAGLEAFF
TGTGCCAGCAGCTTATCGGCAGGCCTCGAAGCTTTCTTT
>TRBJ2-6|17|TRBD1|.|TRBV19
CASSIGRGLWGANVLTF
TGTGCCAGTAGTATCGGCAGGGGGCTTTGGGGGGCCAACGTCCTGACTTTC
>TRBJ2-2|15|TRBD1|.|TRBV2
CASSSGQGRTGELFF
TGTGCCAGCAGTTCCGGACAGGGAAGGACCGGGGAGCTGTTTTTT
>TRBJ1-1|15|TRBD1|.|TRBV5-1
CASSSRAGGNTEAFF
TGCGCCAGCAGCTCCAGGGCAGGGGGGAACACTGAAGCTTTCTTT
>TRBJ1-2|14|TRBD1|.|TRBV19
CASKGTGVWYGYTF
TGTGCCAGTAAGGGTACAGGGGTGTGGTATGGCTACACCTTC
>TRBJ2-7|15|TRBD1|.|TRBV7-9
CASSPLGQGMYEQYF
TGTGCCAGCAGCCCCCTCGGACAGGGGATGTACGAGCAGTACTTC
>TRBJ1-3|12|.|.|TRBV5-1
CASSSGGNTIYF
TGCGCCAGCAGCTCTGGTGGAAACACCATATATTTT
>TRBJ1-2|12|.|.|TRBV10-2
CASSERGYGYTF
TGCGCCAGCAGTGAACGGGGCTATGGCTACACCTTC
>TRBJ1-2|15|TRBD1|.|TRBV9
CASSVGDRVNYGYTF
TGTGCCAGCAGCGTGGGGGACAGAGTTAACTATGGCTACACCTTC
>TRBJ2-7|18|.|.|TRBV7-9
CASSQGLDRGGDSYEQYF
TGTGCCAGCAGCCAAGGGTTAGATAGGGGGGGCGACTCCTACGAGCAGTACTTC
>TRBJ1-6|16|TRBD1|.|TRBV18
CASSPAADRRTSPLHF
TGTGCCAGCTCACCTGCCGCGGACAGGAGAACTTCACCCCTCCACTTT
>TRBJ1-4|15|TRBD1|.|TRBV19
CASSSQGVGNEKLFF
TGTGCCAGTAGTTCCCAGGGGGTTGGGAATGAAAAACTGTTTTTT
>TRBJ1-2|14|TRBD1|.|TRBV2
CASSALTGLGGYTF
TGTGCCAGCAGTGCCCTGACAGGGTTGGGTGGCTACACCTTC